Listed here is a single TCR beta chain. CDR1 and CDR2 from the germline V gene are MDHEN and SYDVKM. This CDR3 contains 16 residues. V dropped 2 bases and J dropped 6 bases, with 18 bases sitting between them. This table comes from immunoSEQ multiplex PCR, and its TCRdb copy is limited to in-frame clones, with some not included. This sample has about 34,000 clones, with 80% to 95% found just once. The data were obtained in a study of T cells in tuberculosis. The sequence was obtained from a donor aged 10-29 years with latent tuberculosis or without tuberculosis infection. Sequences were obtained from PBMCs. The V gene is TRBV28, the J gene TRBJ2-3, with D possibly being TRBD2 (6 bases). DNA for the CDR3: TGTGCCAGCAGTTTACGGTCGAGACTAGTCAAGGATACGCAGTATTTT. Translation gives CASSLRSRLVKDTQYF.